The source of this T cell receptor (beta chain) is a study of vaccination effects on CD4 cells after COVID-19. The table came from immunoSEQ multiplex PCR; TCRdb's copy has only in-frame clones and leaves some out. Among about 70,000 clones listed, around 77% were seen once. Culture lasted around eleven days before CD4+ T cell isolation. Vaccine recipients had no previous SARS-CoV-2 infection; their nucleocapsid antibodies were negative. A half-volume exchange with IL-2 medium occurred on days 3 and 7. Concerning this clone: Its antigen is as yet unknown.

The clonotype comes from a human donor who received a COVID-19 vaccine. This specimen consisted of CD4+ T cells from PBMCs cultured without peptide, obtained before COVID-19 vaccination.

This CDR3 reads CASSPVRGGTDTQYF. CDR3 sequence (DNA): TGTGCCAGCTCACCGGTACGGGGGGGCACAGATACGCAGTATTTT. The chain links TRBV18 to TRBJ2-3; TRBD2 agrees at 7 bases. The germline CDR1 and CDR2 sequences are KGHSH and LQKENI. This CDR3 contains 15 residues. V trimming: 3 bases; J trimming: 1 base; junction bases outside the gene matches: 4.